Listed below are T cell receptor beta chains from one sample, sequenced in a study of blood T cell repertoires in COVID-19. Method: immunoSEQ multiplex PCR; TCRdb's copy keeps in-frame clones and lacks some. The table lists tens of thousands of clones, roughly 88% of them singletons. Sample: peripheral blood. All receptors derive from a man in his fifties with active COVID-19. CDR3s include the opening cysteine and the closing phenylalanine or tryptophan. Fields, in order: D gene, V gene, J gene, clone size, CDR3 protein, CDR3 DNA. D genes are given only for firm matches. Rows may omit the clone size; those that give it use once, few, many or a size class.

>-|TRBV5-6|TRBJ1-2|once
CASSLYGGSYGYTF
TGTGCCAGCAGCTTGTACGGTGGGAGCTATGGCTACACCTTC
>-|TRBV4-1|TRBJ1-3|-
CASSQDRGIYSGNTIYF
TGCGCCAGCAGCCAAGATCGGGGGATTTACTCTGGAAACACCATATATTTT
>TRBD2|TRBV10-3|TRBJ2-2|-
CAITGLAGGREELFF
TGTGCCATCACCGGACTAGCGGGGGGGCGGGAGGAGCTGTTTTTT
>-|TRBV24-1|TRBJ2-2|-
CATSDFRDTGELFF
TGTGCCACCAGTGATTTTCGGGACACCGGGGAGCTGTTTTTT
>TRBD1|TRBV5-1|TRBJ1-3|-
CASSLEGGGNTIYF
TGCGCCAGCAGCTTGGAAGGGGGCGGAAACACCATATATTTT
>TRBD2|TRBV14|TRBJ2-5|few
CASSRGGTSGETQYF
TGTGCCAGCAGCCGGGGAGGGACTAGCGGAGAGACCCAGTACTTC
>TRBD2|TRBV15|TRBJ2-5|-
CATSRGTSGGKETQYF
TGTGCCACCAGCAGGGGGACTAGCGGGGGGAAAGAGACCCAGTACTTC
>-|TRBV10-3|TRBJ2-6|-
CAISELGPVQGPGANILTF
TGTGCCATCAGTGAGTTGGGCCCCGTGCAGGGTCCTGGGGCCAACATCCTGACTTTC
>-|TRBV2|TRBJ1-1|-
CASSIMGGTEAFF
TGTGCCAGCAGTATTATGGGGGGCACTGAAGCTTTCTTT
>TRBD2|TRBV6-6|TRBJ2-3|-
CASRAPRGGADTQYF
TGTGCCAGCAGAGCCCCGAGGGGAGGGGCAGATACGCAGTATTTT
>TRBD1|TRBV19|TRBJ1-1|once
CASSPRGTGRNTEAFF
TGTGCCAGTAGTCCCCGGGGGACAGGGAGGAACACTGAAGCTTTCTTT
>-|TRBV28|TRBJ2-6|-
CASRPDASSGANVLTF
TGTGCCAGCAGACCAGACGCTAGCTCTGGGGCCAACGTCCTGACTTTC
>-|TRBV7-2|TRBJ1-4|-
CASSLTRGEKLFF
TGTGCCAGCAGCTTAACCAGGGGTGAAAAACTGTTTTTT
>-|TRBV19|TRBJ2-7|-
CASSIQGLHEQYF
TGTGCCAGTAGTATACAGGGGCTTCACGAGCAGTACTTC
>-|TRBV28|TRBJ1-1|-
CASSLATPNTEAFF
TGTGCCAGCAGTTTAGCGACACCGAACACTGAAGCTTTCTTT
>TRBD1|TRBV29-1|TRBJ1-1|once
CSAPHSGQGNTEAFF
TGCAGCGCCCCCCACTCGGGACAGGGGAACACTGAAGCTTTCTTT
>-|TRBV11-1|TRBJ2-1|few
CASSQSLRNEQFF
TGTGCCAGCAGCCAATCCCTCAGAAATGAGCAGTTCTTC
>TRBD1|TRBV4-1|TRBJ2-1|-
CASSQDRGQGKDNEQFF
TGCGCCAGCAGCCAAGACCGGGGACAGGGCAAGGACAATGAGCAGTTCTTC
>TRBD2|TRBV19|TRBJ2-7|-
CASSTGTSGRGYEQYF
TGTGCCAGTAGTACCGGGACTAGCGGGAGAGGTTACGAGCAGTACTTC
>TRBD2|TRBV5-4|TRBJ2-1|-
CASSLGLAAYNEQFF
TGTGCCAGCAGCTTGGGACTAGCGGCCTACAATGAGCAGTTCTTC
>TRBD2|TRBV7-8|TRBJ2-3|-
CASSPTSGGATDTQYF
TGTGCCAGCAGCCCGACTAGCGGGGGGGCGACAGATACGCAGTATTTT
>TRBD1|TRBV5-1|TRBJ1-1|-
CASSSETGSTEAFF
TGCGCCAGCAGCTCGGAGACAGGGAGCACTGAAGCTTTCTTT
>TRBD1|TRBV28|TRBJ2-3|-
CASKLAGTGADTQYF
TGTGCCAGCAAACTGGCCGGGACAGGGGCTGATACGCAGTATTTT
>TRBD2|TRBV5-1|TRBJ2-3|-
CASSADRLAGGDTQYF
TGCGCCAGCAGCGCCGACCGACTAGCGGGCGGAGATACGCAGTATTTT
>-|TRBV6-2/TRBV6-3|TRBJ1-3|-
CASSPNAGTSSGNTIYF
TGTGCCAGCAGTCCAAATGCCGGGACATCATCTGGAAACACCATATATTTT
>TRBD1|TRBV10-3|TRBJ2-1|-
CATGPRGPGNEQFF
TGTGCCACCGGGCCGAGGGGGCCGGGCAATGAGCAGTTCTTC
>TRBD1|TRBV24-1|TRBJ2-3|-
CATSRTGTDTQYF
TGTGCCACCAGCAGGACAGGAACAGATACGCAGTATTTT
>-|TRBV7-6|TRBJ2-1|-
CASSLSSAGIDEQFF
TGTGCCAGCAGCTTAAGTTCGGCAGGGATCGATGAGCAGTTCTTC
>-|TRBV7-2|TRBJ1-5|-
CASSLEAGDRQPQHF
TGTGCCAGCAGCTTAGAGGCAGGGGATCGGCAGCCCCAGCATTTT
>-|TRBV7-9|TRBJ2-7|once
CASSLSGQAAYF
TGTGCCAGCAGCTTAAGTGGGCAGGCAGCGTACTTC
>-|TRBV4-3|TRBJ1-6|-
CASSQDPRNNSPLHF
TGCGCCAGCAGCCAAGATCCCAGGAATAATTCACCCCTCCACTTT
>-|TRBV6-1|TRBJ2-3|-
CASSEQRSTDTQYF
TGTGCCAGCAGTGAACAGAGGAGCACAGATACGCAGTATTTT
>-|TRBV27|TRBJ2-7|-
CASSQTASYEQYF
TGTGCCAGCAGTCAGACAGCGTCCTACGAGCAGTACTTC
>TRBD1|TRBV7-2|TRBJ1-2|-
CASSLTTGGYPNYGYTF
TGTGCCAGCAGCTTAACAACAGGGGGCTACCCTAACTATGGCTACACCTTC
>TRBD1|TRBV10-3|TRBJ1-6|-
CAISRQGADSPLHF
TGTGCCATCAGTCGCCAGGGGGCCGATTCACCCCTCCACTTT
>TRBD1|TRBV15|TRBJ2-7|-
CATSRGGTGGRYEQYF
TGTGCCACCAGCAGAGGGGGGACAGGGGGCAGGTACGAGCAGTACTTC
>-|TRBV24-1|TRBJ1-1|-
CATSDSGEGNTEAFF
TGTGCCACCAGTGATTCCGGGGAGGGGAACACTGAAGCTTTCTTT